This TCR beta chain was profiled in a study of T-cell reconstitution after alpha-beta-depleted transplantation in children. Preparation of the TCRbeta library used unique molecular identifiers. TCRdb called the PCR reads again in MiXCR, with one record for every CDR3 protein. The sample consists of hundreds of thousands of distinct CDR3 sequences, more than 10% of them appearing once. The germline V gene encodes CDR1 LNHNV and CDR2 YYDKDF (reference sequence). CDR3 length: 14 residues. V was clipped by 7 bases and J by 2 bases, with 13 bases between them. The clonotype was recovered from a human donor who donated a stem cell graft to a child with Fanconi anemia. The material sequenced was PBMCs, taken from the stem cell graft. The rearrangement links TRBV15 to TRBJ2-3; weak D call: TRBD2 (6 bases). CDR3 DNA sequence: TGTGCCACCAAGCGGCGGGGCCCCACAGATACGCAGTATTTT. Its translation is CATKRRGPTDTQYF. The variable domain in full, with the rest retrieved from reference TRBV15 and TRBJ2-3, is DAMVIQNPRYQVTQFGKPVTLSCSQTLNHNVMYWYQQKSSQAPKLLFHYYDKDFNNEADTPDNFQSRRPNTSFCFLDIRSPGLGDTAMYLCATKRRGPTDTQYFGPGTRLTVL.